This T cell receptor (beta chain) was recovered during a study of blood T cell repertoires in COVID-19 (dated by TCRdb to about 2020). Regarding the complete study: Collaborator samples came from the United States, Italy and Spain and covered acute and convalescent phases of COVID-19. The repertoires were released in a freely available public database intended as a resource for research on the immune response to SARS-CoV-2. A de-identified subject ID, COVID-19 status, age in years and sex were almost always included in the sample metadata. The samples were drawn from two sources: the first 160 participants of the ongoing ImmuneRACE study, and over 1,000 subjects contributed by 6 global collaborators. The material from the prospective study consisted of cDNA or gDNA derived from T cells, B-cell-depleted T cells, or PBMCs. Where HLA class I and class II types were available, the types were taken from metadata supplied by the sample provider, not from assay-based typing. The dataset comprised deeply sampled blood TCRbeta repertoires from subjects exposed to, actively infected with, or recovered from COVID-19.

TCRbeta CDR3 regions were amplified from genomic DNA using the immunoSEQ Assay, a bias-controlled multiplex PCR. The original pipeline was this. The number of nucleated cells in each sample was estimated by amplification of reference gene primers within the assay. To quantify the absolute abundance of each unique TCRbeta CDR3 rearrangement, sequence reads were collapsed and filtered. For each sample, productive Simpson clonality was calculated as the square root of Simpson's diversity index over productive rearrangements. The table comes from immuneACCESS by way of TCRdb, which keeps in-frame sequences with V and J called. Part of the clones is missing from these tables; in studies checked, under half for an unresolved V gene and the rest for unknown reasons. Clone size and the V and J calls come from that table; the DNA yielded D and trimming. The sample table contains a few hundred thousand clones; only one count was recorded for 70% to 90% of them. The ten top clones hold less than 2.5% of the sample.

In the prospective study, participants were about 18 to 100 years old, resided in 24 geographic areas of the United States, and were enrolled through a virtual design. In the prospective study, participants were assigned to cohorts based on the clinical history participants reported in a screening survey and a study questionnaire. For ImmuneRACE Cohort 3, a participant was defined as recovered based on two consecutive negative NP/OP PCR tests, clearance by a healthcare professional, or resolution of symptoms. In the prospective study, whole blood, serum and a nasopharyngeal or oropharyngeal swab were collected from each participant by mobile phlebotomists. Prospective study participants could optionally give additional blood draws and questionnaires over an approximately two-month period. Before DNA extraction, blood samples from the prospective study were shipped at room temperature or frozen.

Broad study findings and their caveats: The quantity of clinical and demographic metadata differed by source and by participant and was supplied without curation.

Of note for this clone: Its antigen is not yet known. No base quality information exists; no much larger clone differs at one position.

The germline V end is reduced by 6 bases and the J end by 7 bases; junction bases left unmatched: 5. The germline V gene provides CDR1 KGHSH and CDR2 LQKENI. Inclusive of the bounding cysteine and phenylalanine, the CDR3 is 12 residues long. Just CDR3 DNA is preserved here, 36 bases in frame from base 1. Recombination linked TRBV18 to TRBJ1-2, with 7 central nucleotides matching TRBD1. The sample was PBMCs or T cells enriched from blood (not recorded which). The clonotype comes from a woman aged 50 to 60 who had recovered from COVID-19. DNA sequence: TGTGCCAGCTCTCAAGGGACAGCTGGCTACACCTTC. Protein translation: CASSQGTAGYTF.